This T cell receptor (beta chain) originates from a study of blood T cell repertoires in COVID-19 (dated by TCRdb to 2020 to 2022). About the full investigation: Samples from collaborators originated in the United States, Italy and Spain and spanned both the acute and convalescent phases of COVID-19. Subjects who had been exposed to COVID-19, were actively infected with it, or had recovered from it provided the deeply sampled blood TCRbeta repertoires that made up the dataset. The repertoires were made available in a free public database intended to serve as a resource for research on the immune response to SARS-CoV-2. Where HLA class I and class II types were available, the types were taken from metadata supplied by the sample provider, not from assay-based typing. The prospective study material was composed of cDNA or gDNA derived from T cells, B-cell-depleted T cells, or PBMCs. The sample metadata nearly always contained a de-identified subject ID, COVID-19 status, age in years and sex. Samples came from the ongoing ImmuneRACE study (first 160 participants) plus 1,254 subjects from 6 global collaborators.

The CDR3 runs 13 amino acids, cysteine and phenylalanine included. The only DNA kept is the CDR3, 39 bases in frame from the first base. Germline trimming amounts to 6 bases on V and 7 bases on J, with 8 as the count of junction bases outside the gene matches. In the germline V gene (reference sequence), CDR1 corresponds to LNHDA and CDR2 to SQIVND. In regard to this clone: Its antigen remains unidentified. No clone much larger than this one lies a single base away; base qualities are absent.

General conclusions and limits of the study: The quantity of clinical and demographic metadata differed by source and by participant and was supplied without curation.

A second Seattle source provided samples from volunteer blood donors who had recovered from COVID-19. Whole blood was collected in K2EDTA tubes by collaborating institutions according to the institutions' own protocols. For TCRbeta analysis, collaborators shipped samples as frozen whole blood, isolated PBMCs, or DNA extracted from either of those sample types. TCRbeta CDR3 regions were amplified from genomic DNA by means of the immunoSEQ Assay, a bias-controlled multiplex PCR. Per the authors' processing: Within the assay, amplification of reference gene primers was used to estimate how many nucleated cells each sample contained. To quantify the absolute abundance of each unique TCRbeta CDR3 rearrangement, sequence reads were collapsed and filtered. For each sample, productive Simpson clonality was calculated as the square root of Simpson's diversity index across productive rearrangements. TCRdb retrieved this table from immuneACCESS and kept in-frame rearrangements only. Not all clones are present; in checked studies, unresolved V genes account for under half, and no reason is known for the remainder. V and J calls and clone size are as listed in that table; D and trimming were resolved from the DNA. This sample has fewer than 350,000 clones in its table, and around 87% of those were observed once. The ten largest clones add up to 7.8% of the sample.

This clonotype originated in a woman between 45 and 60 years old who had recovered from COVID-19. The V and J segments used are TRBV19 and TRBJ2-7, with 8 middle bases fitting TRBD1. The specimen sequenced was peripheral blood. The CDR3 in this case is CASRTGTGHEQYF. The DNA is TGTGCCAGTAGAACCGGGACAGGCCATGAGCAGTACTTC.